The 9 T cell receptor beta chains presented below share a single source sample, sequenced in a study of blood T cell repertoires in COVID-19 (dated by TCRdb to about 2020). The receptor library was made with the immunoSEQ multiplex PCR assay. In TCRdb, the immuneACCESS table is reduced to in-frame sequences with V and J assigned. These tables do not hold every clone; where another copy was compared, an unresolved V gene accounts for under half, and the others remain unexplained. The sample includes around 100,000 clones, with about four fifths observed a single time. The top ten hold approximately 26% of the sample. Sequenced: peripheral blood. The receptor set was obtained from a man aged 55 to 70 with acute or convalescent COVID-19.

The DNA for the CDR3 is TGCAGCGTTGAAGGTCAGGGCACAGATACGCAGTATTTT. Its protein is CSVEGQGTDTQYF. The chain carries TRBV29-1 and TRBJ2-3; D not resolved. The germline V and J ends were trimmed by 1 base and 1 base, with 6 bases remaining between them. Germline assignment: CDR1 SQVTM and CDR2 ANQGSEA. The CDR3 runs 13 residues.

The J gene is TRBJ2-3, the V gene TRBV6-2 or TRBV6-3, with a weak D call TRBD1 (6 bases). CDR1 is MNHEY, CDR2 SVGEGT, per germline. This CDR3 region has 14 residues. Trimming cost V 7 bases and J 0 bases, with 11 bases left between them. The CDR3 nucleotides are TGTGCCAGCACCCCACAGGGTAGCACAGATACGCAGTATTTT. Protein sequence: CASTPQGSTDTQYF.

This CDR3 is CASRAAGGNEQFF. CDR3 nucleotides: TGCGCCAGCAGGGCCGCGGGAGGGAATGAGCAGTTCTTC. The chain recombines TRBV10-1 with TRBJ2-1; 9 positions agree with TRBD2. V trimming: 6 bases; J trimming: 7 bases; junction bases outside the gene matches: 4. CDR1 and CDR2 (germline): WNHNN, SYGVQD (reference sequence). The CDR3 has 13 amino acids.

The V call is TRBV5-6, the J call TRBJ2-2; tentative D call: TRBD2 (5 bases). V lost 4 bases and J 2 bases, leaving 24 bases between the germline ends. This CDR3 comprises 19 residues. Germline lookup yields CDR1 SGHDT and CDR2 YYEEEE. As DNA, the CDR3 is TGTGCCAGCAGCCTCGCCTCCGGGGTCGACCTGTTAAACACCGGGGAGCTGTTTTTT. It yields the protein CASSLASGVDLLNTGELFF.

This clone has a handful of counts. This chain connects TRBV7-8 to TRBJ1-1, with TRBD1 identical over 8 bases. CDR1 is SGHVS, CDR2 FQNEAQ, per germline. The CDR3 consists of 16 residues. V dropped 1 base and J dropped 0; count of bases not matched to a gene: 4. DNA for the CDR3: TGTGCCAGCAGCTTAGAAGGGGACAGGATGAACACTGAAGCTTTCTTT. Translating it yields CASSLEGDRMNTEAFF.

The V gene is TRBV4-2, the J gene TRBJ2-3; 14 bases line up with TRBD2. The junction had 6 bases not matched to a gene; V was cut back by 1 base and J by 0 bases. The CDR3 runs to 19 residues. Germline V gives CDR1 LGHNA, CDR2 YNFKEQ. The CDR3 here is CASSQGRLAGGPSTDTQYF. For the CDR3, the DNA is TGTGCCAGCAGCCAAGGAAGACTAGCGGGAGGGCCGAGCACAGATACGCAGTATTTT.

CDR3 nucleotides: TGTGCCATCAGTGAGTTCGGAGCAACGCAGTATTTT. It encodes CAISEFGATQYF. J is TRBJ2-3 and V is TRBV10-3; D call uncertain. The CDR3 is made up of 12 amino acids. Germline V gene data show CDR1 as ENHRY and CDR2 as SYGVKD. V dropped 1 base and J dropped 9 bases, with 8 bases sitting between them.

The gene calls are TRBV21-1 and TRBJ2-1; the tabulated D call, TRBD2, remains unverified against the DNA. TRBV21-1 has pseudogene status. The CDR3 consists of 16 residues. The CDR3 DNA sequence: TGTGCCAGCAGCCCTCTAGCGAATAGCTCCTACAATGAGCAGTTCTTC. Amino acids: CASSPLANSSYNEQFF.

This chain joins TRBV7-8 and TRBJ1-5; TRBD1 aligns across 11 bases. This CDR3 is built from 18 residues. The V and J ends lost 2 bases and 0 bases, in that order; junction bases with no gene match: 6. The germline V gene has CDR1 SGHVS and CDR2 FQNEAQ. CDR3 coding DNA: TGTGCCAGCAGCTTATTCGGGACAGGGGGATCTAGCAATCAGCCCCAGCATTTT. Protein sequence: CASSLFGTGGSSNQPQHF.